Only a few counts were recorded for the clone carrying this TCR beta chain. Its antigen remains unknown. The junction shows a germline mismatch at one end, possibly a read error. For the diagnoses, clinical symptoms, serum thyroxine and TRAb, thyroid ultrasound and orbital computed tomography were used. The source of the sample is a study of T cells in Graves' hyperthyroidism and ophthalmopathy. Turning to the study itself: Peripheral blood was collected at initial diagnosis, before any treatment.

Whole-study results and caveats: Through a model of 13 V-J features, ophthalmopathy was separated from stable hyperthyroidism. Ophthalmopathy was model-predicted a median around 6.1 months pre-onset.

TCR beta CDR3 sequences were amplified from RNA transcripts. TCR CDR3 regions were first amplified by RT-PCR with HTBI primers. One entry per CDR3 protein, called by TCRdb with MiXCR from the multiplex PCR reads. This repertoire shows roughly 840,000 distinct CDR3 sequences, over 35% found once; its top ten account for about 9%. The TCR sequence derives from a young man with Graves' hyperthyroidism. The sample taken for sequencing was blood.

CDR3 residues: CASSYSDGHPVF. DNA of the CDR3: TGTGCCAGCAGTTACTCAGACGGGCACCCGGTCTTC. The chain has TRBV6-5 and TRBJ2-5, with no clear D. CDR1 is MNHEY, CDR2 SVGAGI, per germline. The CDR3 consists of 12 residues.